These T cell receptor beta chains were read from a single sample in a study of response to subunit inactivated influenza vaccine. MiXCR, applied by TCRdb to the RT-PCR reads, yields one record per CDR3 protein. The repertoire holds around 570,000 distinct CDR3 sequences, approximately 7.1% seen once, with 10% to 15% in the top ten. The source was PBMCs from blood, collected less than 30 months after vaccination. Receptors originate from a man aged 50 to 69 who received an inactivated influenza vaccine. Both conserved end residues are part of each CDR3. D genes are given only for firm matches. Some rows have no size entry. The others give once, few or many, or a class for an expanded clone.

len | d_gene | abundance | j_gene | v_gene | CDR3aa | CDR3nt
15 | NA | NA | TRBJ1-1 | TRBV7-2 | CASSPWVGEYTEAFF | TGTGCCAGCAGCCCATGGGTAGGAGAGTATACTGAAGCTTTCTTT
12 | NA | many | TRBJ2-1 | TRBV7-2 | CASSLRRREQFF | TGTGCCAGCAGCTTAAGAAGGCGAGAGCAGTTCTTC
15 | TRBD1 | few | TRBJ2-2 | TRBV24-1 | CATSQTGGNGGELFF | TGTGCCACCAGCCAGACAGGGGGCAATGGCGGGGAGCTGTTTTTT
14 | NA | few | TRBJ2-1 | TRBV2 | CASSEFGGQGEQFF | TGTGCCAGCAGTGAATTCGGAGGGCAGGGTGAGCAGTTCTTC
18 | NA | NA | TRBJ2-3 | TRBV20-1 | CSAPPNPRTWEGTDTQYF | TGCAGTGCTCCCCCGAACCCCCGGACCTGGGAGGGCACAGATACGCAGTATTTT
17 | TRBD2 | few | TRBJ2-3 | TRBV18 | CASSPVKTSGFTDTQYF | TGTGCCAGCTCACCCGTAAAGACTAGCGGCTTCACAGATACGCAGTATTTT
16 | NA | many | TRBJ2-2 | TRBV20-1 | CSTHKGEGRNTGELFF | TGCAGCACACATAAGGGCGAAGGGCGGAACACCGGGGAGCTGTTTTTT
13 | NA | few | TRBJ1-2 | TRBV7-2 | CASSHRQAGGYTF | TGTGCCAGCAGCCACAGACAGGCGGGGGGCTACACCTTC
16 | TRBD2 | NA | TRBJ2-7 | TRBV4-1 | CASSQFGLAGGNEQYF | TGCGCCAGCAGCCAATTCGGACTAGCGGGGGGGAACGAGCAGTACTTC
14 | TRBD2 | few | TRBJ2-1 | TRBV20-1 | CSERGRATNNEQFF | TGCAGTGAACGCGGGAGGGCCACTAACAATGAGCAGTTCTTC
15 | TRBD1 | few | TRBJ2-5 | TRBV3-1 | CATMKIRDRGETQYF | TGTGCCACCATGAAGATAAGGGACAGGGGGGAGACCCAGTACTTC
13 | TRBD2 | few | TRBJ2-5 | TRBV2 | CAALAGDPETQYF | TGTGCCGCTCTAGCGGGAGATCCAGAGACCCAGTACTTC
14 | TRBD1 | few | TRBJ2-7 | TRBV6-1 | CASSENRGLNEQYF | TGTGCCAGCAGTGAAAACAGGGGGCTCAACGAGCAGTACTTC
14 | NA | few | TRBJ2-5 | TRBV20-1 | CSAFRGSSQETQYF | TGCAGTGCCTTCAGAGGCAGTTCCCAAGAGACCCAGTACTTC
13 | NA | NA | TRBJ2-4 | TRBV11-2 | CASSQIRGNIQYF | TGTGCCAGCAGCCAGATCCGGGGAAACATTCAGTACTTC
16 | TRBD1 | few | TRBJ2-2 | TRBV4-3 | CASSQERTGTTGELFF | TGCGCCAGCAGCCAAGAGAGGACAGGGACCACCGGGGAGCTGTTTTTT
14 | NA | many | TRBJ2-3 | TRBV12-3/TRBV12-4 | CASSLNAGTDTQYF | TGTGCCAGCAGTTTAAACGCGGGCACAGATACGCAGTATTTT
15 | TRBD2 | few | TRBJ2-1 | TRBV5-1 | CASSFLAGGDNEQFF | TGCGCCAGCAGCTTTCTAGCGGGGGGCGACAATGAGCAGTTCTTC
12 | NA | NA | TRBJ2-3 | TRBV6-6 | CASSFETGTQYF | TGTGCCAGCAGTTTCGAGACGGGAACGCAGTATTTT
14 | NA | few | TRBJ1-5 | TRBV28 | CASRRLNSNQPQHF | TGTGCCAGCAGAAGATTAAATAGCAATCAGCCCCAGCATTTT
15 | NA | few | TRBJ1-5 | TRBV6-1 | CATEGDLYSNQPQHF | TGTGCCACCGAGGGGGACCTCTATAGCAATCAGCCCCAGCATTTT
13 | NA | many | TRBJ1-1 | TRBV5-1 | CASSLQGRSEAFF | TGCGCCAGCAGCTTGCAGGGGCGATCGGAAGCTTTCTTT